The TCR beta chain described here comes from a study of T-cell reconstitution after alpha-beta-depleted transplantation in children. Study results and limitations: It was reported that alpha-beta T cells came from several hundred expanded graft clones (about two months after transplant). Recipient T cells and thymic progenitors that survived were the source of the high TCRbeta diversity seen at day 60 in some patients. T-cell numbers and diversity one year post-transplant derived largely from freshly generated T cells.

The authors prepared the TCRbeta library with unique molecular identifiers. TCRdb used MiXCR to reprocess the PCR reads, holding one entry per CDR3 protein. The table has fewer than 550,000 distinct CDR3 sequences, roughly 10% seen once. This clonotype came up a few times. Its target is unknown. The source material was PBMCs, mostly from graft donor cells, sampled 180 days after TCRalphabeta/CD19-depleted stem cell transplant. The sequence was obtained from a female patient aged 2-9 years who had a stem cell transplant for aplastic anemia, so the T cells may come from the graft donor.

CDR3 DNA sequence: TGTGCCAGCAGCTTAGGGGGGAGGGAGCAGTACGTC. It is translated as CASSLGGREQYV. The chain carries TRBV13 and TRBJ2-7; tentatively, D is TRBD2 (6 bases). V was shortened by 0 bases and J by 7 bases, with 7 bases between the two germline ends. Germline CDR1 and CDR2: PRHDT and FYEKMQ (reference sequence). The CDR3 runs 12 residues.